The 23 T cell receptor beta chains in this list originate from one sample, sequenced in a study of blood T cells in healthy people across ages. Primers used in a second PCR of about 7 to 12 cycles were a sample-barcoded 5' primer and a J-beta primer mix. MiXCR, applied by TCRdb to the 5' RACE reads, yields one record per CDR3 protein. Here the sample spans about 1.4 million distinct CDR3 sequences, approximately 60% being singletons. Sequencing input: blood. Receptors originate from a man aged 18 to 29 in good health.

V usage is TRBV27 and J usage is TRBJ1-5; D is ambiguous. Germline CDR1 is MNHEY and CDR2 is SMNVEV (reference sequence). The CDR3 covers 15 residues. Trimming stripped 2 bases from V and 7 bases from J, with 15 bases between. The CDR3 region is CASSLGGSGWQPQHF. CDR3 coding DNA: TGTGCCAGCAGTTTAGGCGGCAGCGGGTGGCAGCCCCAGCATTTT.

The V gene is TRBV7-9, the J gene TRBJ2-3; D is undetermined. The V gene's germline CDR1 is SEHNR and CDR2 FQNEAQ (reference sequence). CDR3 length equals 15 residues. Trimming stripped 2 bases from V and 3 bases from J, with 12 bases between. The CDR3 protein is CASSLKLQPTDTQYF. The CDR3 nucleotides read TGTGCCAGCAGCTTAAAACTCCAGCCAACAGATACGCAGTATTTT.

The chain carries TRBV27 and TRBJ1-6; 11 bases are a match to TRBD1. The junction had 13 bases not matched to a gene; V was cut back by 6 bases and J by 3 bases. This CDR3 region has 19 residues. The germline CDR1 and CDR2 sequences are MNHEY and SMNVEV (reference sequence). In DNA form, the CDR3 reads TGTGCCAGCAGAAATCCTGCAGGACAGGGGGCTGACTATAATTCACCCCTCCACTTT. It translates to CASRNPAGQGADYNSPLHF.

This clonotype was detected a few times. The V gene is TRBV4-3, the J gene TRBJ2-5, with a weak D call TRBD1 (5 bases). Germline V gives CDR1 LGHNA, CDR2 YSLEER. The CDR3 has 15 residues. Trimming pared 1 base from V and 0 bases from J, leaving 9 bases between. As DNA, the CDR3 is TGCGCCAGCAGCCAAGGGGGCCGGTACCAAGAGACCCAGTACTTC. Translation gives CASSQGGRYQETQYF.

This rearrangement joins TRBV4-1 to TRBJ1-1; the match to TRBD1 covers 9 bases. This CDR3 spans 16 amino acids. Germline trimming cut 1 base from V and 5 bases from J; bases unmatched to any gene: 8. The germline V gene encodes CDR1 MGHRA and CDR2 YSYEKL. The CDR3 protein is CASSQGPQGAGTEAFF. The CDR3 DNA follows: TGCGCCAGCAGCCAAGGCCCACAGGGGGCAGGTACTGAAGCTTTCTTT.

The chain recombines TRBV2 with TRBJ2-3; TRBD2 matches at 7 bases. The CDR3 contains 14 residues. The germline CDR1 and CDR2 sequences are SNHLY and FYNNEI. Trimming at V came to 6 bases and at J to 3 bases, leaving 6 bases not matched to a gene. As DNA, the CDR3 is TGTGCCAGCAGGCGACTAGCAAGAACAGATACGCAGTATTTT. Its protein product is CASRRLARTDTQYF.

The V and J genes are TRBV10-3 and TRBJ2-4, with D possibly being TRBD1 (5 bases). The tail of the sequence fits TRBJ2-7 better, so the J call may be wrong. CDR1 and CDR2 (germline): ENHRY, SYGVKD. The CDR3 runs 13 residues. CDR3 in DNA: TGTGCCATCAAGAAAGACCTTAGGGGCGAGCAGTACTTC. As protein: CAIKKDLRGEQYF.

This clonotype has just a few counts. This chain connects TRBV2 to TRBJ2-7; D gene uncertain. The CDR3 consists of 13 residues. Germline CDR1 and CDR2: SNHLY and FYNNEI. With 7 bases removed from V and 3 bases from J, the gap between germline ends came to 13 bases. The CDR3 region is CASTEGQFYEQYF. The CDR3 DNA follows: TGTGCCAGCACCGAAGGGCAGTTCTACGAGCAGTACTTC.

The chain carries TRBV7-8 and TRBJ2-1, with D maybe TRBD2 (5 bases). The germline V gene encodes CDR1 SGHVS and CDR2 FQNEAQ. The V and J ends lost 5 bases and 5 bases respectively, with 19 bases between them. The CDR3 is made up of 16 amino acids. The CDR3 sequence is CASSMANRDVNNEQFF. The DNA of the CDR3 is TGTGCCAGCAGCATGGCTAACCGGGATGTTAACAATGAGCAGTTCTTC. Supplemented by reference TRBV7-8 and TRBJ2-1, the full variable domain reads GAGVSQSPRYKVAKRGQDVALRCDPISGHVSLFWYQQALGQGPEFLTYFQNEAQLDKSGLPSDRFFAERPEGSVSTLKIQRTQQEDSAVYLCASSMANRDVNNEQFFGPGTRLTVL.

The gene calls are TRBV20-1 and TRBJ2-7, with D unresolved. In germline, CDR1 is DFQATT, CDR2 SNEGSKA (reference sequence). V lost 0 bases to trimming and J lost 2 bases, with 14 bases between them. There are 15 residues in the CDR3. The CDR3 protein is CSARDWRASTYEQYF. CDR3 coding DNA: TGCAGTGCTAGAGACTGGAGAGCCTCTACCTACGAGCAGTACTTC.

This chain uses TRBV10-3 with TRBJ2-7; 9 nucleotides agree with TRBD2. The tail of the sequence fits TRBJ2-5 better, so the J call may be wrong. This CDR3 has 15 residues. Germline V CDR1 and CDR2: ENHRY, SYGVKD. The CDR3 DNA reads TGTGCCATCAGCTTGACTAGCGGAGACCAAGAGACCCAGTACTTC. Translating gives CAISLTSGDQETQYF.

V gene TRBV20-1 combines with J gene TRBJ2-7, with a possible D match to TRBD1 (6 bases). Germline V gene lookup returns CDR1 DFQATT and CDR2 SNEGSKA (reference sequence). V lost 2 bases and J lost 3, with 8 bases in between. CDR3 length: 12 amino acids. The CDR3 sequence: CSARHRVYEQYF. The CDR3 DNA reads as TGCAGTGCTAGACACAGGGTCTACGAGCAGTACTTC.

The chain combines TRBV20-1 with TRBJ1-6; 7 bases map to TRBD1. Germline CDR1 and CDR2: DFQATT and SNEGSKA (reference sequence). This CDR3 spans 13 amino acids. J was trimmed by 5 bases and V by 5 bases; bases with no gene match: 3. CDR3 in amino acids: CSAYRGNNSPLHF. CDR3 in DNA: TGCAGTGCTTACAGGGGCAATAATTCACCCCTCCACTTT.

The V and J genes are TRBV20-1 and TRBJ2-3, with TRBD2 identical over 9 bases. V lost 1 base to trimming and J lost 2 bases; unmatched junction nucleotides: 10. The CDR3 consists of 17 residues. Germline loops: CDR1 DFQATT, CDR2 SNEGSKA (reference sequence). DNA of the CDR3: TGCAGTGCTAGAGGTTCGCCTAGCGGGATCATCACAGATACGCAGTATTTT. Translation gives CSARGSPSGIITDTQYF.

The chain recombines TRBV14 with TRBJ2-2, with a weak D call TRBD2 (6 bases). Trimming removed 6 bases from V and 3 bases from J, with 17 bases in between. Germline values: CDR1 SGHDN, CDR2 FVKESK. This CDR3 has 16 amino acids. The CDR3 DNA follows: TGTGCCAGCAGTCCTACAGCGGGTCTTGACACCGGGGAGCTGTTTTTT. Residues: CASSPTAGLDTGELFF.

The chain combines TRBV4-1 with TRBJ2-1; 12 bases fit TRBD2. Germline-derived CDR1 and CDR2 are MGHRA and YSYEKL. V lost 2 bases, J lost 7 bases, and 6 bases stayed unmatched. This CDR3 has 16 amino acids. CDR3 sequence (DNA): TGCGCCAGCAGCCAACGACTAGCGGGAGTCTGGAATGAGCAGTTCTTC. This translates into CASSQRLAGVWNEQFF.

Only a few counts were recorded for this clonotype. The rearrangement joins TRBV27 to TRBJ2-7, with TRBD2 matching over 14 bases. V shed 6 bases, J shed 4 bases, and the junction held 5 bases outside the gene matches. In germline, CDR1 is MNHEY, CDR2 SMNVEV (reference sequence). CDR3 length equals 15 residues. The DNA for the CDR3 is TGTGCCAGCAGCCAGGGGACTAGCGGGGGTTACGAGCAGTACTTC. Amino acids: CASSQGTSGGYEQYF.

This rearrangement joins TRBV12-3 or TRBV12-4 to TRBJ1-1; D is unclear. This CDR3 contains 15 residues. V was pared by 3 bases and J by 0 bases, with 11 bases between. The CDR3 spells CASSFRRPLNTEAFF. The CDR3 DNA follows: TGTGCCAGCAGTTTCAGACGGCCCTTGAACACTGAAGCTTTCTTT.

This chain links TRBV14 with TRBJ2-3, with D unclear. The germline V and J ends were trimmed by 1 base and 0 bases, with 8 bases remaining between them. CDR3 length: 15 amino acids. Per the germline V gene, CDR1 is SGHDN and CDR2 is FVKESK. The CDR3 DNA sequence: TGTGCCAGCAGCCAAGGGGTTAGTAGCACAGATACGCAGTATTTT. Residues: CASSQGVSSTDTQYF. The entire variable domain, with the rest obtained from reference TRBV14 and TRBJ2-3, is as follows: EAGVTQFPSHSVIEKGQTVTLRCDPISGHDNLYWYRRVMGKEIKFLLHFVKESKQDESGMPNNRFLAERTGGTYSTLKVQPAELEDSGVYFCASSQGVSSTDTQYFGPGTRLTVL.

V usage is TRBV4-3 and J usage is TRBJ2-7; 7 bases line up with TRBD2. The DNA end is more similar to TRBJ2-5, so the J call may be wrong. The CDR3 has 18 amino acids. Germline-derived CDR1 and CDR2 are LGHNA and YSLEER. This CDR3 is CASSSARGGAGSLETQYF. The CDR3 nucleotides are TGCGCCAGCAGTTCCGCCCGGGGTGGAGCGGGAAGTCTGGAGACCCAGTACTTC.

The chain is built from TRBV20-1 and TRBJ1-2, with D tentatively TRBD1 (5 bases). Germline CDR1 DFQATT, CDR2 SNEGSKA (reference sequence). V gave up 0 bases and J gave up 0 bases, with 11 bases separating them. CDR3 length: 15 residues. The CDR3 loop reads CSARDRDVPNYGYTF. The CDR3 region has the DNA TGCAGTGCTAGAGATCGGGACGTACCTAACTATGGCTACACCTTC.

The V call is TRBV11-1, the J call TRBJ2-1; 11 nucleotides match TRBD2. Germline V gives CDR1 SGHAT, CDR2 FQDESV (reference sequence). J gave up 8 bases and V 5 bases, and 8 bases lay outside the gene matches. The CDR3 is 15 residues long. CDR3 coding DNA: TGTGCCAGCAGCCCGCGACTAGCGGGAAAGGATGAGCAGTTCTTC. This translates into CASSPRLAGKDEQFF.

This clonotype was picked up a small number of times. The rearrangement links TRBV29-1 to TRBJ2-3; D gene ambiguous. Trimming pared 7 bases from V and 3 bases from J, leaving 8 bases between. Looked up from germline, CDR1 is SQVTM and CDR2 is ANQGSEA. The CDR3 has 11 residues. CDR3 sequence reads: CSGSLTDTQYF. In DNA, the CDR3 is TGCAGCGGTTCTTTGACAGATACGCAGTATTTT.